These 19 T cell receptor beta chains were sequenced from one sample in a study of blood T cells in healthy people across ages. With a J-beta primer mix and a sample-barcoded 5' primer, a second PCR ran about 6 to 11 cycles. TCRdb passed the 5' RACE reads through MiXCR, listing each CDR3 protein once. The sample carries about 1.8 million distinct CDR3 sequences, about 49% recorded once. The sequencing input was blood. The source of these receptors is a woman aged 40 to 50 in good health.

This sequence joins TRBV6-2 or TRBV6-3 and TRBJ2-1, with D possibly TRBD1 on 6 matching bases. Per germline, CDR1 MNHEY and CDR2 SVGEGT. This CDR3 has 15 residues. Between the trimmed V and J ends, which lost 6 bases and 4 bases, there was a span of 16 bases. The CDR3 DNA sequence: TGTGCCAGCAGGCAGAGTGGACAGCGATACAATGAGCAGTTCTTC. Protein sequence: CASRQSGQRYNEQFF.

This CDR3 is CASSLTPESSYNEQFF. CDR3 coding DNA: TGCGCCAGCAGCCTGACGCCAGAGAGCTCCTACAATGAGCAGTTCTTC. This chain joins TRBV5-1 and TRBJ2-1, with no clear D. The CDR3 has 16 amino acids. The V gene lost 4 bases and the J gene lost 0 bases, with 14 bases spanning the gap. Germline assignment: CDR1 SGHRS and CDR2 YFSETQ.

The rearrangement uses TRBV12-3 or TRBV12-4 and TRBJ2-1; no clear D gene. The CDR3 loop spans 14 amino acids. Trimming shortened V by 3 bases and J by 5 bases, and 11 bases separated the two germline ends. This CDR3 reads CASSLRRRDNEQFF. In DNA form, the CDR3 reads TGTGCCAGCAGTTTGCGGAGAAGAGACAATGAGCAGTTCTTC.

The chain couples TRBV20-1 to TRBJ1-2, with no clear D. Germline CDR1 reads DFQATT; CDR2 reads SNEGSKA (reference sequence). V lost 0 bases, J lost 8 bases, and 10 bases lay in between. This CDR3 region has 12 residues. The CDR3 is CSARDPTGGYTF. The CDR3 bases are TGCAGTGCTAGAGATCCAACCGGGGGCTACACCTTC.

In its sample, this clonotype was seen a few times. This rearrangement joins TRBV7-2 to TRBJ2-5; 9 bases are shared with TRBD2. This CDR3 spans 14 amino acids. Germline V gene sequence: CDR1 SGHTA, CDR2 FQGNSA. V dropped 5 bases and J dropped 4; count of bases not matched to a gene: 5. The CDR3 loop reads CASSESGGLETQYF. In nucleotides, the CDR3 is TGTGCCAGCAGCGAGAGCGGGGGGTTAGAGACCCAGTACTTC.

This chain joins TRBV7-2 and TRBJ2-4, with D unresolved. This CDR3 is built from 14 residues. Germline values: CDR1 SGHTA, CDR2 FQGNSA. Trimming removed 5 bases at V and 5 bases at J, with 13 bases between. CDR3 DNA sequence: TGTGCCAGCAGCGCCCGGGTCCTCCAAAACATTCAGTACTTC. It yields the protein CASSARVLQNIQYF.

The chain has TRBV18 and TRBJ2-5; D unclear. The V gene's germline CDR1 is KGHSH and CDR2 LQKENI. This CDR3 spans 13 amino acids. V was pared by 5 bases and J by 0 bases, with 7 bases between. This CDR3 reads CASSAFYQETQYF. CDR3 sequence (DNA): TGTGCCAGCTCAGCTTTTTACCAAGAGACCCAGTACTTC.

This clonotype came up a few times. The chain carries TRBV20-1 and TRBJ2-3; D is uncertain. From germline, CDR1 is DFQATT and CDR2 SNEGSKA (reference sequence). The length of the CDR3 is 12 residues. CDR3 loop: CANRFVTDTQYF. CDR3 nucleotide sequence: TGCGCGAACCGGTTCGTCACAGATACGCAGTATTTT.

The gene calls are TRBV27 and TRBJ1-6; D perhaps matches TRBD1 (5 bases). The length of the CDR3 is 14 residues. The V gene lost 3 bases and the J gene lost 9 bases, with 12 bases spanning the gap. Germline loops: CDR1 MNHEY, CDR2 SMNVEV (reference sequence). The CDR3 spells CASSLGGTRSPLHF. For the CDR3, the DNA is TGTGCCAGCAGTTTGGGAGGGACTCGTTCACCCCTCCACTTT.

This chain links TRBV7-2 with TRBJ1-5; TRBD1 agrees at 10 bases. Germline CDR1 and CDR2: SGHTA and FQGNSA. Trimming took 2 bases from V and 6 from J; bases not matched to a gene: 4. The CDR3 extends over 15 amino acids. CDR3 in amino acids: CASSLLTGGVQPQHF. The CDR3 DNA sequence: TGTGCCAGCAGCTTATTGACAGGGGGCGTTCAGCCCCAGCATTTT.

This clonotype appeared a few times. V is TRBV7-2 and J is TRBJ2-6, with D unclear. Germline-derived CDR1 and CDR2 are SGHTA and FQGNSA. V lost 1 base, J lost 1 base, and 14 bases lay in between. This CDR3 is 18 amino acids long. CDR3 DNA: TGTGCCAGCAGCTTAGTCGGCAGGTTGAGGTCTGGGGCCAACGTCCTGACTTTC. Its protein is CASSLVGRLRSGANVLTF.

This clonotype was recorded only once. The chain employs TRBV3-1 and TRBJ2-3; possible D gene TRBD1, 5 bases. From germline, CDR1 is LGHDT and CDR2 YNNKEL (reference sequence). V lost 2 bases, J lost 2 bases, and 20 bases lay in between. CDR3 length: 18 amino acids. The CDR3 region is CASSQFADTDFPTDTQYF. DNA for the CDR3: TGTGCCAGCAGCCAATTCGCGGACACCGATTTCCCCACAGATACGCAGTATTTT.

V usage is TRBV3-1 and J usage is TRBJ1-2; 8 bases are shared with TRBD1. Germline V lookup: CDR1 LGHDT, CDR2 YNNKEL (reference sequence). After removal of 1 base from V and 8 bases from J, the junction contained 6 bases not matched to a gene. The CDR3 is 14 amino acids. The DNA of the CDR3 is TGTGCCAGCAGCCAAGCAGGGGGCGGAAAAGGCTACACCTTC. Translating it yields CASSQAGGGKGYTF.

The chain recombines TRBV7-2 with TRBJ1-5, with a weak D call TRBD1 (5 bases). Trimming left V 3 bases short and J 4 bases short, with 10 bases between. The CDR3 runs to 14 residues. Germline CDR1 SGHTA, CDR2 FQGNSA. In DNA, the CDR3 is TGTGCCAGCAGCTTCGTTCAGGGAAATCAGCCCCAGCATTTT. Its translation: CASSFVQGNQPQHF.

This clonotype has just a few counts. The genes are TRBV27 and TRBJ2-6; D may correspond to TRBD1 or TRBD2 (5 bases each). CDR1 MNHEY and CDR2 SMNVEV come from the germline V gene (reference sequence). Deletions cut 5 bases from V and 2 bases from J, with 13 bases between. The CDR3 has 16 amino acids. Here the CDR3 reads CASSDGTAPGANVLTF. The CDR3 coding sequence is TGTGCCAGCAGTGACGGGACGGCTCCTGGGGCCAACGTCCTGACTTTC.

This clonotype has only one observation. The genes are TRBV6-5 and TRBJ1-5; 7 bases line up with TRBD1. The germline CDR1 and CDR2 sequences are MNHEY and SVGAGI. The junction had 7 bases not matched to a gene; V was cut back by 5 bases and J by 3 bases. This CDR3 is built from 15 residues. As DNA, the CDR3 is TGTGCCAGCAGTAAAGGGACAGCTTTCAATCAGCCCCAGCATTTT. It specifies CASSKGTAFNQPQHF.

The chain carries TRBV5-1 and TRBJ1-4; tentative D call: TRBD1 (5 bases). Germline V lookup: CDR1 SGHRS, CDR2 YFSETQ. Trimming cost V 2 bases and J 8 bases, with 16 bases left between them. The CDR3 extends over 15 amino acids. DNA for the CDR3: TGCGCCAGCAGCTTTGGTGGGGGAGTGCAGGAAAAACTGTTTTTT. Translating it yields CASSFGGGVQEKLFF.

The V gene is TRBV7-2, the J gene TRBJ1-2, with 8 nucleotides matching TRBD1. V shed 3 bases and J 0 bases; nucleotides not matched to a gene: 6. This CDR3 contains 16 residues. CDR1 is SGHTA, CDR2 FQGNSA, per germline. CDR3 DNA sequence: TGTGCCAGCAGCTTGCGACAGGGGAGCTCTAACTATGGCTACACCTTC. As protein: CASSLRQGSSNYGYTF.

A few counts support this clonotype. The J gene is TRBJ2-7, the V gene TRBV6-1; D could derive from TRBD1 or TRBD2 (6 bases each). The CDR3 sequence is 14 residues long. In germline, CDR1 is MNHNS, CDR2 SASEGT. Trimming cost V 1 base and J 6 bases, with 13 bases left between them. CDR3 nucleotides: TGTGCCAGCAGTGAAGTCAACAGGGACTCCGAGCAGTACTTC. Encoded protein: CASSEVNRDSEQYF.